The 5 T cell receptor beta chains below were found in one sample sequenced in a study of blood T cell repertoires in COVID-19. Clones were sequenced by immunoSEQ multiplex PCR, and TCRdb holds only the in-frame ones, with some missing. The data show some 62,000 clones, with roughly 80% seen just once and less than 4.5% held by the top ten. The sample was PBMCs or T cells enriched from blood (not recorded which). Receptors were obtained from a woman aged 35 to 49 with acute COVID-19.

V is TRBV2 and J is TRBJ2-1; 10 bases are shared with TRBD2. Germline V gives CDR1 SNHLY, CDR2 FYNNEI. V lost 6 bases and J lost 4; bases outside the gene matches: 0. This CDR3 is 13 amino acids long. The CDR3 sequence: CASRTSGYNEQFF. The CDR3 DNA follows: TGTGCCAGCAGGACTAGCGGGTACAATGAGCAGTTCTTC.

This clone was counted between two and nine times. This rearrangement joins TRBV10-3 to TRBJ1-2; tentatively, D is TRBD1 (6 bases). V shed 8 bases and J shed 3 bases, with 13 bases lying between them. This CDR3 spans 13 amino acids. CDR1 and CDR2 (germline): ENHRY, SYGVKD. The DNA for the CDR3 is TGTGCCATCGGTCAGGGGTCGGACTATGGCTACACCTTC. Its translation is CAIGQGSDYGYTF.

V usage is TRBV21-1 and J usage is TRBJ1-6. TRBV21-1 is a pseudogene. This CDR3 is built from 17 residues. The CDR3, as DNA: TGTGCCAGCAGCTCCATGGGGGGGATATCCTATAATTCACCCCTCCACTTT. Translation: CASSSMGGISYNSPLHF.

The chain combines TRBV2 with TRBJ2-3, with 11 bases lining up with TRBD2. Germline V CDR1 and CDR2: SNHLY, FYNNEI. J was trimmed by 6 bases and V by 6 bases; bases with no gene match: 11. The CDR3 sequence is 16 residues long. CDR3 residues: CASRQLAGGLLDTQYF. The DNA of the CDR3 is TGTGCCAGCAGACAGCTAGCGGGAGGACTTTTGGATACGCAGTATTTT.

The chain has TRBV28 and TRBJ2-3; tentative D call: TRBD1 (5 bases). Trimming took 2 bases from V and 0 from J, leaving 9 bases between them. Germline CDR1 and CDR2: MDHEN and SYDVKM. The length of the CDR3 is 15 residues. CDR3 in DNA: TGTGCCAGCAGTTTAGGGGCAGCTAGCACAGATACGCAGTATTTT. The encoded protein is CASSLGAASTDTQYF.